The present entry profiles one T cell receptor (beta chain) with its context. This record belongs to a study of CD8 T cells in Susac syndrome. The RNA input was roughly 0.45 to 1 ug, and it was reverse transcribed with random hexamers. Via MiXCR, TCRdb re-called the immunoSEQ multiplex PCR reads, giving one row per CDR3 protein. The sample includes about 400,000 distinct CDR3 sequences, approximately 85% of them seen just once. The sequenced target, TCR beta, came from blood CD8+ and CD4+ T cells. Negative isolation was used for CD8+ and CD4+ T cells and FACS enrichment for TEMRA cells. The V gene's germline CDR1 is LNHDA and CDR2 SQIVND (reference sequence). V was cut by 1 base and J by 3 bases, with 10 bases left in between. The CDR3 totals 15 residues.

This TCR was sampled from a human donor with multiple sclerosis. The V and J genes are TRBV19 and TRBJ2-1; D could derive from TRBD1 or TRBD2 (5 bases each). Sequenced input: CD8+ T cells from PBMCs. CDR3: CASSIGGSIYNEQFF. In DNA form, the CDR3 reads TGTGCCAGTAGTATAGGGGGGAGTATCTACAATGAGCAGTTCTTC. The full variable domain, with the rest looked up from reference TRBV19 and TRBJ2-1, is DGGITQSPKYLFRKEGQNVTLSCEQNLNHDAMYWYRQDPGQGLRLIYYSQIVNDFQKGDIAEGYSVSREKKESFPLTVTSAQKNPTAFYLCASSIGGSIYNEQFFGPGTRLTVL.